The sequence of this T cell receptor (beta chain) was determined in a study of blood T cell repertoires in COVID-19. Assay: immunoSEQ multiplex PCR; the TCRdb copy retains only in-frame clones and omits some. The table lists under 300,000 clones, around nine tenths of them singletons. Trimming pared 1 base from V and 9 bases from J, leaving 11 bases between. There are 14 residues in the CDR3. Per the germline V gene, CDR1 is SGDLS and CDR2 is YYNGEE. Material for sequencing was peripheral blood. This clonotype originated in a man aged 45-60 years with acute or convalescent COVID-19. The chain joins TRBV9 to TRBJ1-6, with D perhaps matching TRBD1 (6 bases). The CDR3 reads CASSVKGGVSPLHF. Written as DNA, the CDR3 is TGTGCCAGCAGCGTAAAGGGGGGGGTTTCACCCCTCCACTTT. Full variable domain (outside the CDR3, taken from reference TRBV9 and TRBJ1-6): DSGVTQTPKHLITATGQRVTLRCSPRSGDLSVYWYQQSLDQGLQFLIQYYNGEERAKGNILERFSAQQFPDLHSELNLSSLELGDSALYFCASSVKGGVSPLHFGNGTRLTVT.